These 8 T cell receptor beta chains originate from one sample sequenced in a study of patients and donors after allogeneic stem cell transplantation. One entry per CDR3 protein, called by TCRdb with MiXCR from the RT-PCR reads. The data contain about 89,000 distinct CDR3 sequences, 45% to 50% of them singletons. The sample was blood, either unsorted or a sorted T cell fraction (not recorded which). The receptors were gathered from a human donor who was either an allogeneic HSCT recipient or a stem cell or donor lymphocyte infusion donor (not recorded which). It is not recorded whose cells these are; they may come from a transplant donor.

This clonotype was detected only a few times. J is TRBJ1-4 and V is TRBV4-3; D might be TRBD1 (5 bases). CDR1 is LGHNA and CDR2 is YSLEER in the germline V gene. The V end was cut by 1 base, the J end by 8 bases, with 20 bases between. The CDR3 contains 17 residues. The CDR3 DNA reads TGCGCCAGCAGCCAAGGGTCGGGACGCCAAGGACGGGAAAAACTGTTTTTT. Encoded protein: CASSQGSGRQGREKLFF.

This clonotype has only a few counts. CDR3 loop: CASSQLGRLNQPQHF. In DNA, the CDR3 is TGTGCCAGCAGCCAGTTGGGGCGCCTCAATCAGCCCCAGCATTTT. The chain carries TRBV12-3 or TRBV12-4 and TRBJ1-5, with D perhaps matching TRBD1 (5 bases). The ends were cut back, 6 bases at V and 3 bases at J, with 15 bases in the middle. The CDR3 sequence is 15 residues long.

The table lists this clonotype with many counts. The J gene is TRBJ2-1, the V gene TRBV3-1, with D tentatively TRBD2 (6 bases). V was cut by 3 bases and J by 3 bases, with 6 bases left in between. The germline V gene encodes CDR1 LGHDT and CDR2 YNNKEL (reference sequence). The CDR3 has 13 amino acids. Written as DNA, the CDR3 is TGTGCCAGCAGCCAGGGAGGCTACAATGAGCAGTTCTTC. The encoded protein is CASSQGGYNEQFF.

In nucleotides, the CDR3 is TGTGCCACCAGCAGAGATAGAGGGACTGGTGGTTATGGCTACACCTTC. Amino acid sequence: CATSRDRGTGGYGYTF. This chain links TRBV15 with TRBJ1-2; D perhaps matches TRBD1 (5 bases). The CDR3 runs to 16 residues. Trimming shortened V by 0 bases and J by 5 bases, and 16 bases separated the two germline ends. Germline CDR1 LNHNV, CDR2 YYDKDF (reference sequence). Using reference TRBV15 and TRBJ1-2 for the parts outside the CDR3, the full variable domain is DAMVIQNPRYQVTQFGKPVTLSCSQTLNHNVMYWYQQKSSQAPKLLFHYYDKDFNNEADTPDNFQSRRPNTSFCFLDIRSPGLGDTAMYLCATSRDRGTGGYGYTFGSGTRLTVV.

The CDR3 protein is CASSTDRGGQPQHF. In DNA, the CDR3 is TGTGCCAGCAGTACCGACAGGGGAGGTCAGCCCCAGCATTTT. The chain has TRBV27 and TRBJ1-5, with TRBD1 identical over 8 bases. The ends lost 5 bases at V and 6 bases at J; junction bases unmatched: 6. This CDR3 has 14 amino acids. The germline gives CDR1 MNHEY, CDR2 SMNVEV (reference sequence).

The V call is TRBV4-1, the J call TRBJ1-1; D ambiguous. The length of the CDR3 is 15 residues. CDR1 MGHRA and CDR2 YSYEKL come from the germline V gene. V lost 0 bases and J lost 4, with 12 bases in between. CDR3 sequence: CASSQDRALGTEAFF. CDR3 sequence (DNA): TGCGCCAGCAGCCAAGATCGGGCTTTGGGCACTGAAGCTTTCTTT.

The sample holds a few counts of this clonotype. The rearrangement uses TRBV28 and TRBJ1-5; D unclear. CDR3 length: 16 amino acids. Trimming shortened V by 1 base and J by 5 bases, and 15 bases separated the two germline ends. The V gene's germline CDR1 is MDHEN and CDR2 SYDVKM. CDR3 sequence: CASSLYSGIADQPQHF. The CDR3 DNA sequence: TGTGCCAGCAGTTTATACTCGGGAATAGCGGATCAGCCCCAGCATTTT.

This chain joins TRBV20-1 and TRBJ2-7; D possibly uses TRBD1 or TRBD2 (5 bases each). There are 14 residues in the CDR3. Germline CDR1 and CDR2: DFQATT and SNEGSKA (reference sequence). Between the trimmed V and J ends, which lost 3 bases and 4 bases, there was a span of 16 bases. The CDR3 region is CSARPRQRTYEQYF. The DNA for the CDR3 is TGCAGTGCTAGGCCACGTCAGCGGACATACGAGCAGTACTTC.